This entry lists 23 T cell receptor beta chains sequenced from one sample in a study of patients and donors after allogeneic stem cell transplantation. One entry per CDR3 protein results from TCRdb running MiXCR on the RT-PCR reads. The repertoire holds 9,000 to 10,000 distinct CDR3 sequences, with approximately 6% as singletons. The sample was blood, either unsorted or a sorted T cell fraction (not recorded which). The receptors were sampled from a human donor who was either an allogeneic HSCT recipient or a stem cell or donor lymphocyte infusion donor (not recorded which). It is not recorded whose cells these are; they may come from a transplant donor.

This clonotype was recorded many times. The rearrangement uses TRBV20-1 and TRBJ2-1; 13 bases are a match to TRBD2. The length of the CDR3 is 14 residues. Germline V gives CDR1 DFQATT, CDR2 SNEGSKA (reference sequence). J gave up 8 bases and V 6 bases, and 7 bases lay outside the gene matches. CDR3 sequence (DNA): TGCAGTGCCAGGACTAGCGGGAGAAAAGATGAGCAGTTCTTC. Translation gives CSARTSGRKDEQFF.

This clonotype was detected a few times. This rearrangement joins TRBV28 to TRBJ2-3, with D perhaps matching TRBD2 (6 bases). Germline CDR1 MDHEN, CDR2 SYDVKM. The CDR3 runs to 15 residues. V was cut by 7 bases and J by 3 bases, with 17 bases left in between. CDR3 sequence reads: CASIPAGTVTDTQYF. The DNA of the CDR3 is TGTGCCAGCATCCCCGCCGGGACTGTAACAGATACGCAGTATTTT. The full variable domain, with the rest looked up from reference TRBV28 and TRBJ2-3, is DVKVTQSSRYLVKRTGEKVFLECVQDMDHENMFWYRQDPGLGLRLIYFSYDVKMKEKGDIPEGYSVSREKKERFSLILESASTNQTSMYLCASIPAGTVTDTQYFGPGTRLTVL.

As regards this clonotype: A much larger clone lies a single base off, so this may be a read error. The CDR3 loop reads CTSRPRTGFVGAEQFF. The DNA for the CDR3 is TGTACCAGCAGACCCAGGACAGGGTTCGTCGGAGCTGAGCAGTTCTTC. The chain joins TRBV6-2 or TRBV6-3 to TRBJ2-1; 8 bases align to TRBD1. The germline gives CDR1 MNHEY, CDR2 SVGEGT. The CDR3 consists of 16 residues.

This clonotype is medium-sized (0.01 to 0.1%) by share. The chain has TRBV10-3 and TRBJ1-2; 7 bases are shared with TRBD1. Germline CDR1 reads ENHRY; CDR2 reads SYGVKD. J lost 6 bases, V lost 5 bases, and 9 bases had no gene match. The CDR3 loop spans 14 amino acids. The CDR3 sequence: CAISRQGAENGYTF. The CDR3 nucleotides are TGTGCCATCAGTCGACAGGGAGCAGAGAATGGCTACACCTTC.

This clonotype was seen repeatedly, ten times or more. This chain connects TRBV6-1 to TRBJ2-7, with 7 bases identical to TRBD1. From germline, CDR1 is MNHNS and CDR2 SASEGT. V trimming: 8 bases; J trimming: 0 bases; junction bases outside the gene matches: 4. The CDR3 sequence is 13 residues long. The CDR3 is CASETGSSYEQYF. The CDR3 coding sequence is TGTGCCAGCGAGACAGGGAGCTCCTACGAGCAGTACTTC.

V gene TRBV3-1 combines with J gene TRBJ1-6; 10 bases fit TRBD1. Trimming at V came to 1 base and at J to 7 bases, leaving 13 bases not matched to a gene. This CDR3 region has 19 residues. Germline CDR1 is LGHDT and CDR2 is YNNKEL (reference sequence). The CDR3 sequence is CASSQGPPGQGLGNSPLHF. The DNA of the CDR3 is TGTGCCAGCAGCCAAGGCCCCCCGGGACAGGGGCTGGGGAATTCACCCCTCCACTTT.

This clonotype was detected ten times or more. The J gene is TRBJ2-1, the V gene TRBV5-1; 7 nucleotides align to TRBD2. The germline CDR1 and CDR2 sequences are SGHRS and YFSETQ. V gave up 0 bases and J gave up 9 bases; unmatched junction bases: 9. This CDR3 is 15 amino acids long. This CDR3 reads CASSLDTRETGEQFF. The CDR3, as DNA: TGCGCCAGCAGCTTGGATACGCGGGAGACCGGTGAGCAGTTCTTC.

The sample holds many counts of this clonotype. The V call is TRBV12-3 or TRBV12-4, the J call TRBJ2-7; TRBD2 is a possible D gene (6 bases). There are 13 residues in the CDR3. Trimming took off 3 bases at V and 4 bases at J, with 10 bases between the two ends. Here the CDR3 reads CASSFGREYEQYF. CDR3 nucleotide sequence: TGTGCCAGCAGTTTCGGGAGAGAGTACGAGCAGTACTTC.

This clonotype came up many times. The chain employs TRBV30 and TRBJ1-5, with 11 positions matching TRBD1. The CDR3 covers 15 residues. J lost 4 bases, V lost 2 bases, and 4 bases had no gene match. Germline V gene sequence: CDR1 GTSNPN, CDR2 SVGIG (reference sequence). The CDR3 DNA is TGTGCCTGGAGTAAAGGACAGGGGGCAAATCAGCCCCAGCATTTT. Encoded protein: CAWSKGQGANQPQHF.

This clonotype has at least ten counts. The rearrangement joins TRBV4-2 to TRBJ1-3, with D tentatively TRBD1 (5 bases). This CDR3 is built from 16 residues. V lost 0 bases, J lost 0 bases, and 9 bases lay in between. CDR1 is LGHNA and CDR2 is YNFKEQ in the germline V gene. This CDR3 reads CASSQEGTRSGNTIYF. The CDR3 DNA sequence: TGTGCCAGCAGCCAAGAAGGGACCCGCTCTGGAAACACCATATATTTT.

This clonotype was observed many times. This CDR3 is CASSPGQGGTGELFF. The CDR3 DNA follows: TGTGCCAGCAGCCCCGGACAGGGAGGCACCGGGGAGCTGTTTTTT. V and J are TRBV12-3 or TRBV12-4 and TRBJ2-2, with 8 bases identical to TRBD1. J lost 4 bases, V lost 6 bases, and 7 bases had no gene match. CDR3 length: 15 residues.

This clonotype showed up many times. The chain combines TRBV28 with TRBJ1-5; D is uncertain. This CDR3 is 12 amino acids long. Germline V CDR1 and CDR2: MDHEN, SYDVKM. V was trimmed by 2 bases and J by 3 bases, leaving 2 bases between them. CDR3 DNA sequence: TGTGCCAGCAGTTTAACCAATCAGCCCCAGCATTTT. Translated, it gives CASSLTNQPQHF. The complete variable domain, with remaining parts taken from reference TRBV28 and TRBJ1-5, reads DVKVTQSSRYLVKRTGEKVFLECVQDMDHENMFWYRQDPGLGLRLIYFSYDVKMKEKGDIPEGYSVSREKKERFSLILESASTNQTSMYLCASSLTNQPQHFGDGTRLSIL.

This clonotype has only a few counts. The V and J genes are TRBV12-3 or TRBV12-4 and TRBJ2-3; TRBD2 agrees at 10 bases. The CDR3 is 15 residues long. V was clipped by 2 bases and J by 5 bases; unmatched bases: 4. This chain's CDR3 is CASSLIASGRDTQYF. DNA of the CDR3: TGTGCCAGCAGTTTAATCGCTAGCGGGAGAGATACGCAGTATTTT.

The CDR3 reads CASRGRPLSGELFF. The CDR3 nucleotides read TGTGCCAGCAGGGGGAGGCCACTGTCCGGGGAGCTGTTTTTT. The chain links TRBV6-5 to TRBJ2-2; TRBD2 is a possible D gene (6 bases). The CDR3 sequence is 14 residues long. Germline V gives CDR1 MNHEY, CDR2 SVGAGI. V lost 6 bases, J lost 6 bases, and 14 bases lay in between.

The table lists this clonotype with many counts. This chain joins TRBV27 and TRBJ2-1; TRBD2 might be the D (7 bases). The CDR3 is 17 amino acids. V was trimmed by 7 bases and J by 4 bases, leaving 23 bases between them. Looked up from germline, CDR1 is MNHEY and CDR2 is SMNVEV (reference sequence). CDR3 region: CASKPRRGGAQYNEQFF. The CDR3 DNA sequence: TGTGCCAGCAAGCCCCGGAGAGGGGGGGCGCAATACAATGAGCAGTTCTTC.

This clonotype was seen at least ten times. This chain links TRBV6-6 with TRBJ1-1, with 7 bases identical to TRBD1. The CDR3 has 13 residues. J was trimmed by 10 bases and V by 6 bases; bases with no gene match: 11. CDR1 MNHNY and CDR2 SVGAGI come from the germline V gene (reference sequence). For the CDR3, the DNA is TGTGCCAGCAGCCCATCAGGGGGAGGAGGAGCTTTCTTT. Its protein is CASSPSGGGGAFF.

Ten or more counts support this clonotype. The chain uses TRBV18 and TRBJ1-2; 7 nucleotides align to TRBD1. V lost 6 bases, J lost 1 base, and 8 bases stayed unmatched. Germline V gene sequence: CDR1 KGHSH, CDR2 LQKENI. The CDR3 consists of 15 residues. CDR3 nucleotides: TGTGCCAGCTCTCCGTCGACAGGGCTTAACTATGGCTACACCTTC. Protein product: CASSPSTGLNYGYTF.

This clonotype was recorded at least ten times. This rearrangement joins TRBV6-2 or TRBV6-3 to TRBJ1-2, with 7 bases that match TRBD1. The J segment lost 4 bases and the V segment lost 8 bases, leaving 10 bases of the junction unmatched. CDR3 size: 14 residues. Germline assignment: CDR1 MNHEY and CDR2 SVGEGT. DNA for the CDR3: TGTGCCAGCTCCCTGGAGGGGGCTGGCTATGGCTACACCTTC. This translates into CASSLEGAGYGYTF.

By sample fraction, this clonotype is medium-sized. The V and J genes are TRBV6-5 and TRBJ1-4; TRBD1 aligns across 9 bases. Per germline, CDR1 MNHEY and CDR2 SVGAGI. The trim removed 0 bases at V and 7 bases at J, leaving 3 bases unmatched. The CDR3 has 15 residues. CDR3 nucleotides: TGTGCCAGCAGTTACTCGGGGACAGGGAGTGAAAAACTGTTTTTT. This codes for CASSYSGTGSEKLFF.

Turning to this clonotype: This clone may be a read error of a much larger clone one base away. V is TRBV20-1 and J is TRBJ2-1, with 12 bases that match TRBD2. Germline V gene sequence: CDR1 DFQATT, CDR2 SNEGSKA (reference sequence). The CDR3 totals 16 residues. Losses at the gene ends were 4 bases for V and 4 bases for J; bases not matched to a gene: 8. The chain's CDR3 is CSANVLAGGPYNEQFF. As DNA, the CDR3 is TGCAGTGCTAACGTACTAGCGGGAGGTCCTTACAATGAGCAGTTCTTC.

This clonotype appeared many times. CDR3 loop: CASSVDPGPRGTETQYF. For the CDR3, the DNA is TGTGCCAGCAGCGTAGATCCGGGACCCAGGGGGACAGAGACCCAGTACTTC. The chain links TRBV9 to TRBJ2-5, with 7 bases fitting TRBD1. Germline values: CDR1 SGDLS, CDR2 YYNGEE. The CDR3 is made up of 17 amino acids. V shed 0 bases, J shed 4 bases, and the junction held 12 bases outside the gene matches. Drawing the rest from reference TRBV9 and TRBJ2-5, the complete variable domain is DSGVTQTPKHLITATGQRVTLRCSPRSGDLSVYWYQQSLDQGLQFLIQYYNGEERAKGNILERFSAQQFPDLHSELNLSSLELGDSALYFCASSVDPGPRGTETQYFGPGTRLLVL.

This clonotype appeared many times. The V and J genes are TRBV12-3 or TRBV12-4 and TRBJ2-2; 7 positions agree with TRBD1. The CDR3 runs to 13 residues. The V and J ends lost 6 bases and 6 bases, in that order; junction bases with no gene match: 4. The CDR3 loop is CASRVTGAGELFF. In DNA form, the CDR3 reads TGTGCCAGCAGGGTTACAGGGGCCGGGGAGCTGTTTTTT.

This clonotype was seen ten or more times. J is TRBJ2-2 and V is TRBV4-2; D perhaps matches TRBD1 (5 bases). With 0 bases removed from V and 4 bases from J, the gap between germline ends came to 15 bases. Per the germline V gene, CDR1 is LGHNA and CDR2 is YNFKEQ. The CDR3 loop spans 17 amino acids. CDR3 amino acids: CASSQDSRARGTGELFF. The CDR3 DNA reads TGTGCCAGCAGCCAAGATAGCAGGGCCCGCGGCACCGGGGAGCTGTTTTTT.